This TCR beta chain appears in the sequencing data of a study of T cell responses to AZD1222 COVID-19 vaccine. Only in-frame clones appear in the TCRdb table, and some are missing; sequencing was by immunoSEQ multiplex PCR. Here the sample spans about 180,000 clones, more than 75% being singletons. The CDR3 totals 10 residues. Germline V lookup: CDR1 LGHDT, CDR2 YNNKEL (reference sequence). V lost 3 bases and J lost 9, with 3 bases in between. J is TRBJ1-5 and V is TRBV3-1 (or the pseudogene TRBV3-2); unclear D gene. The sequences come from peripheral blood, collected 28 days after the second AZD1222 dose. The receptor was isolated from an adult who received the AZD1222 COVID-19 vaccine. The CDR3 region has the DNA TGTGCCAGCAGCCACCGGCCCCAGCATTTT. Amino acids: CASSHRPQHF.